The entry below describes one T cell receptor (beta chain). Method: immunoSEQ multiplex PCR; TCRdb's copy keeps in-frame clones and lacks some. The top ten clones hold approximately 1.3% of a sample with about 430,000 clones, roughly 88% of them seen once. V shed 1 base and J 6 bases; nucleotides not matched to a gene: 7. The germline CDR1 and CDR2 sequences are LGHDT and YNNKEL (reference sequence). The CDR3 totals 17 residues. This entry comes from a study of blood T cell repertoires in COVID-19. The sample consisted of PBMCs or T cells enriched from blood (not recorded which). This chain links TRBV3-1 (or the pseudogene TRBV3-2) with TRBJ2-1; 12 nucleotides align to TRBD2. This sequence was found in a woman aged 18 to 35 who had been exposed to COVID-19. This chain's CDR3 is CASSQGLTSGGPNEQFF. CDR3 nucleotides: TGTGCCAGCAGCCAAGGCCTGACTAGCGGGGGCCCCAATGAGCAGTTCTTC.